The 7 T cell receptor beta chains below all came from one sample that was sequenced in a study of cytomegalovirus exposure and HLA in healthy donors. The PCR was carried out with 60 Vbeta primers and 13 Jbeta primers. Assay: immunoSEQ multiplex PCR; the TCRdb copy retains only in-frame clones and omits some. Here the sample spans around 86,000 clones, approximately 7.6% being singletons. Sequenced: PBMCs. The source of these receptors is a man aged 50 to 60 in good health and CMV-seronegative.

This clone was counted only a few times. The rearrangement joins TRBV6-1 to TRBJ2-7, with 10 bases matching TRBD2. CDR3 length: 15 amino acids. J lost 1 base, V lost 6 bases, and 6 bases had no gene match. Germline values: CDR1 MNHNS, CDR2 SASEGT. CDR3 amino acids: CASRVGLAVSYEQYF. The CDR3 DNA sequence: TGTGCCAGCAGGGTAGGACTAGCGGTTTCCTACGAGCAGTACTTC.

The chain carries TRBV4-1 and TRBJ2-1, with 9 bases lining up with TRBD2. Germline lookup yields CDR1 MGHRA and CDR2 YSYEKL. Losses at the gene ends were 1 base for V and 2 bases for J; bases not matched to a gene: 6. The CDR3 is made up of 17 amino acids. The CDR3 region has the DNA TGCGCCAGCAGCCAAGGTCCTGCGGGGGGGGCCTACAATGAGCAGTTCTTC. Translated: CASSQGPAGGAYNEQFF.

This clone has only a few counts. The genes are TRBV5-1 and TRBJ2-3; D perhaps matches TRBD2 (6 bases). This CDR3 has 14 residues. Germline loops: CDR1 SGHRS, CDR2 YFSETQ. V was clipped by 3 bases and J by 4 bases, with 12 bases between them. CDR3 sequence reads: CASSWGENSDTQYF. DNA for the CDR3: TGCGCCAGCAGCTGGGGGGAGAACTCAGATACGCAGTATTTT.

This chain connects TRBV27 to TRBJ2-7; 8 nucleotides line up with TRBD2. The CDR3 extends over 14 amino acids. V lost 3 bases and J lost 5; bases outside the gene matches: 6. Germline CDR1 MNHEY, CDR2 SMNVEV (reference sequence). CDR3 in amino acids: CASSFVSGRDEQYF. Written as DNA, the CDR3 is TGTGCCAGCAGTTTTGTATCCGGGAGGGACGAGCAGTACTTC.

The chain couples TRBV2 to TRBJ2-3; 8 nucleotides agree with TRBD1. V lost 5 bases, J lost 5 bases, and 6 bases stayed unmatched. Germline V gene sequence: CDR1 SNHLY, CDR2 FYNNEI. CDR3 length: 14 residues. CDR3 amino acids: CASSRTGWEDTQYF. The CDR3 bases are TGTGCCAGCAGTAGGACAGGGTGGGAAGATACGCAGTATTTT.

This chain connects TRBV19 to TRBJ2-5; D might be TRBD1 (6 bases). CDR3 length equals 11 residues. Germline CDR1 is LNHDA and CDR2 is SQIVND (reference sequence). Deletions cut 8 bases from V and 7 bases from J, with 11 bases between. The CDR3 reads CASSDRATQYF. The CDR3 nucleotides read TGTGCCAGTTCGGACAGAGCGACCCAGTACTTC. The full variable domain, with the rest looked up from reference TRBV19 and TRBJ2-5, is DGGITQSPKYLFRKEGQNVTLSCEQNLNHDAMYWYRQDPGQGLRLIYYSQIVNDFQKGDIAEGYSVSREKKESFPLTVTSAQKNPTAFYLCASSDRATQYFGPGTRLLVL.

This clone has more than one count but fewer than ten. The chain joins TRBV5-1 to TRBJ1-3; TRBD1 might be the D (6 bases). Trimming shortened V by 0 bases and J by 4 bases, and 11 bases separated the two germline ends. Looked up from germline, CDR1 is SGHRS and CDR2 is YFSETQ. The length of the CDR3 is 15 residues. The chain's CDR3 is CASSLEGQPGNTIYF. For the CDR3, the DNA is TGCGCCAGCAGCTTGGAAGGACAGCCGGGAAACACCATATATTTT.